The 27 T cell receptor beta chains below come from one sample, sequenced in a study of shared clonotypes between healthy human individuals (dated by TCRdb to the early 2020s). The library was obtained by the immunoSEQ multiplex PCR assay. Here the immuneACCESS table is served through TCRdb, limited to in-frame sequences with V and J called. Missing clones are a known gap in these copies; in checked studies unresolved V genes cover under half, and the rest lacks a known reason. The table for this sample lists 2 million to 2.5 million clones; approximately 95% of them were counted only once. Under 0.45% of the sample lies in the top ten. The sample consisted of naive CD4+ T cells from PBMCs. In the paper's terms, the cell subset or site label means: CD45RA+ positively selected. These receptors all come from a man between 18 and 29 years old in good health. Some clones in this sample may be carry-over from other donors' samples.

The V call is TRBV28, the J call TRBJ1-4, with 8 bases aligning to TRBD1. V dropped 6 bases and J dropped 5; count of bases not matched to a gene: 5. There are 14 residues in the CDR3. Germline V CDR1 and CDR2: MDHEN, SYDVKM. CDR3 nucleotide sequence: TGTGCCAGCAGGCTGGACAGGGCAAATGAAAAACTGTTTTTT. Its translation: CASRLDRANEKLFF.

The CDR3 DNA is TGCAGTGCTAGTGGTGGTTCCGAGCAGTACTTC. Residues: CSASGGSEQYF. This chain joins TRBV20-1 and TRBJ2-7, with D unclear. The CDR3 has 11 amino acids. V was clipped by 3 bases and J by 6 bases, with 9 bases between them. In germline, CDR1 is DFQATT, CDR2 SNEGSKA (reference sequence).

This clone was picked up one time. CDR3 sequence reads: CASSLLREPKNIQYF. DNA of the CDR3: TGCGCCAGCAGCTTGTTGCGGGAACCCAAAAACATTCAGTACTTC. The rearrangement links TRBV5-1 to TRBJ2-4, with D possibly TRBD2 on 6 matching bases. Deletions cut 1 base from V and 2 bases from J, with 10 bases between. From germline, CDR1 is SGHRS and CDR2 YFSETQ. The CDR3 runs 15 residues.

The gene calls are TRBV5-1 and TRBJ2-2; D ambiguous. Per germline, CDR1 SGHRS and CDR2 YFSETQ. V lost 4 bases to trimming and J lost 4 bases, with 17 bases between them. CDR3 length: 16 amino acids. This CDR3 is CASSAYWGQPTGELFF. For the CDR3, the DNA is TGCGCCAGCAGCGCGTATTGGGGTCAACCCACCGGGGAGCTGTTTTTT.

This chain uses TRBV11-3 with TRBJ2-3, with D possibly being TRBD1 (5 bases). The CDR3 sequence is 15 residues long. Germline V CDR1 and CDR2: SGHNT, YENEEA. The V gene lost 1 base and the J gene lost 0 bases, with 8 bases spanning the gap. The DNA for the CDR3 is TGTGCCAGCAGCTTAGGGGGCCCTAGCACAGATACGCAGTATTTT. Its protein is CASSLGGPSTDTQYF.

The rearrangement links TRBV7-9 to TRBJ2-2; TRBD2 matches 7 bases. J gave up 2 bases and V 5 bases, and 8 bases lay outside the gene matches. Germline assignment: CDR1 SEHNR and CDR2 FQNEAQ (reference sequence). The CDR3 sequence is 16 residues long. The CDR3 loop reads CASSTGPGGNTGELFF. Written as DNA, the CDR3 is TGTGCCAGCAGCACTGGACCGGGAGGAAACACCGGGGAGCTGTTTTTT.

The genes are TRBV7-9 and TRBJ1-1; D gene uncertain. Germline V lookup: CDR1 SEHNR, CDR2 FQNEAQ (reference sequence). CDR3 size: 14 residues. Trimming removed 4 bases from V and 4 bases from J, with 13 bases in between. Here the CDR3 reads CASSSEGRSTEAFF. For the CDR3, the DNA is TGTGCCAGCAGCTCAGAAGGGAGGAGCACTGAAGCTTTCTTT.

Written as DNA, the CDR3 is TGTGCCAGTAGTTCCAGGGACATGGGGACGAAATACGAGCAGTACTTC. Its protein is CASSSRDMGTKYEQYF. V and J are TRBV19 and TRBJ2-7; perhaps TRBD1 as D (6 bases). The CDR3 has 16 residues. The V gene's germline CDR1 is LNHDA and CDR2 SQIVND (reference sequence). Trimming left V 5 bases short and J 4 bases short, with 21 bases between.

On this clone itself: The same CDR3 also results from other DNA sequences found in this sample. The J gene is TRBJ2-7, the V gene TRBV28, with D perhaps matching TRBD1 (5 bases). The CDR3 has 12 residues. V lost 3 bases and J 3 bases, leaving 6 bases between the germline ends. Germline V CDR1 and CDR2: MDHEN, SYDVKM. As DNA, the CDR3 is TGTGCCAGCAGTTTCCAGGGCTACGAGCAGTACTTC. Residues: CASSFQGYEQYF.

This clone was observed a handful of times. The V and J genes are TRBV5-1 and TRBJ2-3, with unresolved D. Germline CDR1 SGHRS, CDR2 YFSETQ. The CDR3 runs to 12 residues. The germline V and J ends were trimmed by 4 bases and 5 bases, with 8 bases remaining between them. CDR3 in amino acids: CASSKNQDTQYF. The DNA for the CDR3 is TGCGCCAGCAGCAAAAATCAAGATACGCAGTATTTT.

V gene TRBV2 combines with J gene TRBJ2-7, with 7 bases aligning to TRBD1. Trimming removed 10 bases from V and 1 base from J; junction bases left unmatched: 13. The CDR3 totals 15 residues. Germline V gene data show CDR1 as SNHLY and CDR2 as FYNNEI. CDR3 sequence reads: CATQEFGQVSYEQYF. The DNA for the CDR3 is TGTGCCACCCAGGAGTTCGGACAGGTATCCTACGAGCAGTACTTC.

This sequence joins TRBV4-1 and TRBJ1-2; no clear D. The CDR3 extends over 16 amino acids. The ends were cut back, 1 base at V and 0 bases at J, with 12 bases in the middle. Germline assignment: CDR1 MGHRA and CDR2 YSYEKL. DNA for the CDR3: TGCGCCAGCAGCCAAGTAGGGAGCGCTGCTAACTATGGCTACACCTTC. It is translated as CASSQVGSAANYGYTF.

V and J are TRBV29-1 and TRBJ1-5, with D tentatively TRBD1 (6 bases). The V gene lost 4 bases and the J gene lost 8 bases, with 18 bases spanning the gap. The CDR3 runs 14 residues. Germline CDR1 reads SQVTM; CDR2 reads ANQGSEA. The CDR3 reads CSVALSGEGKPQHF. In DNA form, the CDR3 reads TGCAGCGTTGCTCTCTCAGGGGAGGGAAAGCCCCAGCATTTT.

The genes are TRBV5-1 and TRBJ2-7; TRBD2 matches at 10 bases. Germline CDR1 SGHRS, CDR2 YFSETQ. This CDR3 is 15 amino acids long. The trim removed 3 bases at V and 9 bases at J, leaving 12 bases unmatched. Written as DNA, the CDR3 is TGCGCCAGCAGCTCCCGGCTAGCGGGAGATGGATGGCAGTACTTC. The encoded protein is CASSSRLAGDGWQYF.

The chain joins TRBV27 to TRBJ2-2; D remains ambiguous. Germline V gives CDR1 MNHEY, CDR2 SMNVEV (reference sequence). Trimming took off 3 bases at V and 4 bases at J, with 6 bases between the two ends. The CDR3 runs 13 residues. The CDR3 loop reads CASSFVPTGELFF. The CDR3 nucleotides read TGTGCCAGCAGTTTTGTCCCCACCGGGGAGCTGTTTTTT.

This chain links TRBV30 with TRBJ1-1; D unresolved. This CDR3 contains 13 residues. Germline CDR1 is GTSNPN and CDR2 is SVGIG (reference sequence). Trimming cost V 4 bases and J 10 bases, with 19 bases left between them. CDR3 sequence reads: CAWIDRAEGRAFF. CDR3 DNA: TGTGCCTGGATTGACCGGGCGGAAGGAAGAGCTTTCTTT.

DNA of the CDR3: TGTGCCAGCAGCGTAGATACGGGGGCGGCCGGGGAGCTGTTTTTT. It specifies CASSVDTGAAGELFF. The gene calls are TRBV9 and TRBJ2-2, with D perhaps TRBD1 or TRBD2 (6 bases each). V lost 0 bases to trimming and J lost 6 bases, with 12 bases between them. The CDR3 spans 15 residues. Germline V gene data show CDR1 as SGDLS and CDR2 as YYNGEE.

In regard to this clone: At the DNA level, this CDR3 is encoded by other sequences in the same sample as well. The V call is TRBV27, the J call TRBJ1-5; the D is unclear. Germline values: CDR1 MNHEY, CDR2 SMNVEV (reference sequence). Trimming removed 3 bases from V and 1 base from J, with 7 bases in between. CDR3 length: 14 residues. The CDR3 sequence is CASSLGGSNQPQHF. The CDR3 DNA sequence: TGTGCCAGCAGTTTGGGAGGAAGCAATCAGCCCCAGCATTTT.

CDR3 sequence (DNA): TGTGCCAGCAGCTCTCTGTCGGTTAGGATCCAAGAGACCCAGTACTTC. Translated, it gives CASSSLSVRIQETQYF. V is TRBV11-2 and J is TRBJ2-5, with D uncertain. CDR3 length equals 16 residues. Trimming took 4 bases from V and 1 from J, leaving 16 bases between them. CDR1 is SGHAT, CDR2 FQNNGV, per germline.

Comments on this clone: The sample carries other DNA sequences with the same CDR3. In DNA form, the CDR3 reads TGTGCCAGCAGCGTAGAAGGGGCGAGCAATCAGCCCCAGCATTTT. The encoded protein is CASSVEGASNQPQHF. The chain is built from TRBV9 and TRBJ1-5; weak D call: TRBD1 (5 bases). This CDR3 has 15 residues. CDR1 and CDR2 (germline): SGDLS, YYNGEE. The ends were cut back, 0 bases at V and 1 base at J, with 8 bases in the middle.

CDR3 in DNA: TGTGCCAGCAGTTACTCGGGCAGGGGCGCAAGTAACATTCAGTACTTC. It codes for CASSYSGRGASNIQYF. The rearrangement links TRBV6-5 to TRBJ2-4; a possible D gene is TRBD1 (6 bases). V lost 0 bases and J 7 bases, leaving 16 bases between the germline ends. The V gene's germline CDR1 is MNHEY and CDR2 SVGAGI. The CDR3 runs to 16 residues.

The rearrangement uses TRBV29-1 and TRBJ1-1; D gene uncertain. This CDR3 is built from 14 residues. Germline CDR1 reads SQVTM; CDR2 reads ANQGSEA. Trimming cost V 3 bases and J 0 bases, with 11 bases left between them. The DNA for the CDR3 is TGCAGCGTTGATCGGATAGGGATGAACACTGAAGCTTTCTTT. Protein: CSVDRIGMNTEAFF.

This clone was counted once. The rearrangement links TRBV28 to TRBJ1-1; D remains ambiguous. The CDR3 totals 15 residues. Between the trimmed V and J ends, which lost 3 bases and 2 bases, there was a span of 13 bases. The germline CDR1 and CDR2 sequences are MDHEN and SYDVKM. CDR3 sequence (DNA): TGTGCCAGCAGTTTGATTCGGAGGGTAAACACTGAAGCTTTCTTT. Amino acid sequence: CASSLIRRVNTEAFF. The full variable domain, completed using reference TRBV28 and TRBJ1-1, is DVKVTQSSRYLVKRTGEKVFLECVQDMDHENMFWYRQDPGLGLRLIYFSYDVKMKEKGDIPEGYSVSREKKERFSLILESASTNQTSMYLCASSLIRRVNTEAFFGQGTRLTVV.

The rearrangement uses TRBV9 and TRBJ2-1, with D maybe TRBD2 (6 bases). Germline V gives CDR1 SGDLS, CDR2 YYNGEE. This CDR3 is 17 amino acids long. The V end lost 3 bases, the J end lost 4 bases, and 20 bases lay between the germline ends. Here the CDR3 DNA reads TGTGCCAGCAGCGCTAACCCCCTTGGGGGGTGGTACAATGAGCAGTTCTTC. It translates to CASSANPLGGWYNEQFF. Drawing the rest from reference TRBV9 and TRBJ2-1, the complete variable domain is DSGVTQTPKHLITATGQRVTLRCSPRSGDLSVYWYQQSLDQGLQFLIQYYNGEERAKGNILERFSAQQFPDLHSELNLSSLELGDSALYFCASSANPLGGWYNEQFFGPGTRLTVL.

V and J are TRBV5-1 and TRBJ2-3, with D tentatively TRBD2 (6 bases). V was clipped by 4 bases and J by 9 bases, with 12 bases between them. Per germline, CDR1 SGHRS and CDR2 YFSETQ. The CDR3 has 12 amino acids. DNA of the CDR3: TGCGCCAGCAGCGTGGGGGGAGAGACGCAGTATTTT. This codes for CASSVGGETQYF.

The chain couples TRBV27 to TRBJ1-1; 8 bases align to TRBD1. This CDR3 comprises 14 residues. Germline V lookup: CDR1 MNHEY, CDR2 SMNVEV (reference sequence). The junction had 3 bases not matched to a gene; V was cut back by 6 bases and J by 0 bases. For the CDR3, the DNA is TGTGCCAGCAGCCGACAGGGGTTGAACACTGAAGCTTTCTTT. Protein product: CASSRQGLNTEAFF.

The chain employs TRBV2 and TRBJ1-1; D uncertain. Germline CDR1 SNHLY, CDR2 FYNNEI. The V end was cut by 6 bases, the J end by 1 base, with 9 bases between. The CDR3 totals 13 residues. The CDR3 DNA reads as TGTGCCAGCAGAGACGACTGGAACACTGAAGCTTTCTTT. Translated, it gives CASRDDWNTEAFF.